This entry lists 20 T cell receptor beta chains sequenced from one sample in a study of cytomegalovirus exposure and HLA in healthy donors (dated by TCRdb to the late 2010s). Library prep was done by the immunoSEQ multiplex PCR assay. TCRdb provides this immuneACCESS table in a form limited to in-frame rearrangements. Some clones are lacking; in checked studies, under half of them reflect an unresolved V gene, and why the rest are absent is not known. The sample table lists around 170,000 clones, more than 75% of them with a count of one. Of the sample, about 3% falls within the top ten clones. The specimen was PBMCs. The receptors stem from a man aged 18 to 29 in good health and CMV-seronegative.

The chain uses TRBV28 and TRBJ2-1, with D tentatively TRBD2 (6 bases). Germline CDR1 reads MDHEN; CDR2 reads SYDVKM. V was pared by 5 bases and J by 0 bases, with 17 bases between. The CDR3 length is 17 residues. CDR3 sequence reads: CASSPLPYGSSYNEQFF. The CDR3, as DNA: TGTGCCAGCAGTCCACTCCCTTACGGGAGCTCCTACAATGAGCAGTTCTTC.

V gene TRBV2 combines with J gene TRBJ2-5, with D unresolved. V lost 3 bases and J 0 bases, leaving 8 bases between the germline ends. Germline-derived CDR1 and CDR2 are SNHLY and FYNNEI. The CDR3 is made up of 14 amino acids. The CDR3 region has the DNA TGTGCCAGCAGTGACAGAATGTACCAAGAGACCCAGTACTTC. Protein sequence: CASSDRMYQETQYF. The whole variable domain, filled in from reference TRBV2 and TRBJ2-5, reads EPEVTQTPSHQVTQMGQEVILRCVPISNHLYFYWYRQILGQKVEFLVSFYNNEISEKSEIFDDQFSVERPDGSNFTLKIRSTKLEDSAMYFCASSDRMYQETQYFGPGTRLLVL.

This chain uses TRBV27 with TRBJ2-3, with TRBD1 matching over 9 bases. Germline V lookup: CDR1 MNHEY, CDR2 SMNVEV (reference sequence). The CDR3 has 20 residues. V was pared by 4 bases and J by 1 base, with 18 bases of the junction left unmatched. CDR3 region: CASSSGQGMGSSGGTDTQYF. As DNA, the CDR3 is TGTGCCAGCAGTTCTGGACAGGGGATGGGCAGTTCCGGGGGCACAGATACGCAGTATTTT.

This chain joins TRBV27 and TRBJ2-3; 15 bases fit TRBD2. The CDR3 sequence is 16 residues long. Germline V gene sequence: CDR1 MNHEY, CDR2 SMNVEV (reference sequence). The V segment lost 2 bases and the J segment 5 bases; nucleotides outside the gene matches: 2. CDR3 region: CASSLPGLAGGDTQYF. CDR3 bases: TGTGCCAGCAGTTTACCGGGACTAGCGGGAGGAGATACGCAGTATTTT.

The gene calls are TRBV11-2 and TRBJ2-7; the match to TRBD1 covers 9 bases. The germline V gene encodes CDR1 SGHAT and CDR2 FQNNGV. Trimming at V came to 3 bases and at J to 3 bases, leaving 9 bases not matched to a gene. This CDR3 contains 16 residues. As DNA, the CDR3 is TGTGCCAGCAGCTTTATCCCGGGACAGGGTGACTACGAGCAGTACTTC. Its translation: CASSFIPGQGDYEQYF.

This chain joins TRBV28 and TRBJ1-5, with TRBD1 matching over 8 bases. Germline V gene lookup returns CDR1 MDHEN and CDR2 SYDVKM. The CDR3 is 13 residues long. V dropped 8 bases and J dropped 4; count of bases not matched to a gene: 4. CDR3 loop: CASRQGWNQPQHF. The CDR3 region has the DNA TGTGCCAGCCGACAGGGGTGGAATCAGCCCCAGCATTTT.

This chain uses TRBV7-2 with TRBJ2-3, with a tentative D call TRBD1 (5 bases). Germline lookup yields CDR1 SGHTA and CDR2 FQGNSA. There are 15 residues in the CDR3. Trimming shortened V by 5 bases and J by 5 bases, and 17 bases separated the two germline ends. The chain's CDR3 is CASSRGGWGIDTQYF. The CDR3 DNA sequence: TGTGCCAGCAGCCGAGGCGGTTGGGGCATAGATACGCAGTATTTT.

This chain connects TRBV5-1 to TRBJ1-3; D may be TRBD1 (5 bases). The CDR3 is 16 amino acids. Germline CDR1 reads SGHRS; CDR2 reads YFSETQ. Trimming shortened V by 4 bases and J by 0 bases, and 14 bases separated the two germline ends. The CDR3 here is CASSPDTYSSGNTIYF. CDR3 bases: TGCGCCAGCAGCCCGGACACCTACTCCTCTGGAAACACCATATATTTT.

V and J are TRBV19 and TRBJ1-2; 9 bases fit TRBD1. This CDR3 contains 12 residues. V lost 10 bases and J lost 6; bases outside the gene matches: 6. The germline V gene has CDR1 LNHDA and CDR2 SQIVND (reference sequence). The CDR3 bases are TGTGCCATTAGGACAGGGGCAGATGGCTACACCTTC. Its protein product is CAIRTGADGYTF.

DNA of the CDR3: TGTGCCAGCAGTTTTGCTCCTTCACTAGCTAGCGAGCAGTACTTC. Its translation: CASSFAPSLASEQYF. The chain carries TRBV27 and TRBJ2-7; tentative D call: TRBD2 (6 bases). With 3 bases removed from V and 6 bases from J, the gap between germline ends came to 18 bases. The CDR3 length is 15 residues. Germline-derived CDR1 and CDR2 are MNHEY and SMNVEV (reference sequence).

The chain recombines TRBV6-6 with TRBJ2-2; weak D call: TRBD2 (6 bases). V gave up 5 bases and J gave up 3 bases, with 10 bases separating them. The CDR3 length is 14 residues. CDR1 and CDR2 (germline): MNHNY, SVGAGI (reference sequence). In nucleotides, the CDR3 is TGTGCCAGCAGTCAAAGGAGGGACACCGGGGAGCTGTTTTTT. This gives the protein CASSQRRDTGELFF.

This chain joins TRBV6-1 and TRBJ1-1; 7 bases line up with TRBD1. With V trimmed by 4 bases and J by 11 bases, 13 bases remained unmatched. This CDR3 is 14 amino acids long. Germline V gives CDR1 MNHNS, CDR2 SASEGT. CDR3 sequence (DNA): TGTGCCAGCAGTGTCGCATACGGGACAGATGACGCTTTCTTT. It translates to CASSVAYGTDDAFF.

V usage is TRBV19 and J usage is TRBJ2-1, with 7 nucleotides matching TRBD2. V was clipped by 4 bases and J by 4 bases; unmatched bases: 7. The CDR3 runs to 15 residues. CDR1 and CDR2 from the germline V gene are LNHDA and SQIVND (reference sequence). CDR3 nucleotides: TGTGCCAGTAGTAGTGGGGGAGGGGTTTACAATGAGCAGTTCTTC. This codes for CASSSGGGVYNEQFF.

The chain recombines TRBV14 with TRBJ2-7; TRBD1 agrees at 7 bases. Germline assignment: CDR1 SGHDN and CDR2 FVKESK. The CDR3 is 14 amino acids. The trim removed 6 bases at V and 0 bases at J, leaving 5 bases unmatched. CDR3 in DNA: TGTGCCAGCAGTGAACAGGGGAGCTCCTACGAGCAGTACGTC. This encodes CASSEQGSSYEQYV.

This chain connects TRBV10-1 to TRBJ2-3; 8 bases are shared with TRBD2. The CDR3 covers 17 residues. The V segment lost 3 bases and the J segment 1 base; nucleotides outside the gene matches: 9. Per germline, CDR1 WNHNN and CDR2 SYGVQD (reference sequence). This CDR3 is CASSESGGGLRTDTQYF. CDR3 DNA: TGCGCCAGCAGTGAATCGGGCGGGGGGCTCCGCACAGATACGCAGTATTTT.

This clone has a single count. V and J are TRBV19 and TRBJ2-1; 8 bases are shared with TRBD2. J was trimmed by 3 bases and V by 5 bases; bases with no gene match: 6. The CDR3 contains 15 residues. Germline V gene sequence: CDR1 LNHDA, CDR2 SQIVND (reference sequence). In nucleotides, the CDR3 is TGTGCCAGTAGTTTAACTAGCGGCGTCTACAATGAGCAGTTCTTC. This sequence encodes CASSLTSGVYNEQFF.

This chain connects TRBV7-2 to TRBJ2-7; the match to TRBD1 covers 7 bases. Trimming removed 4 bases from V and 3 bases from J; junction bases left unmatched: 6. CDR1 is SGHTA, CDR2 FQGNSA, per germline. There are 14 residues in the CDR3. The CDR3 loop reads CASSWTWDSYEQYF. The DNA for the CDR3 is TGTGCCAGCAGCTGGACCTGGGACAGCTACGAGCAGTACTTC.

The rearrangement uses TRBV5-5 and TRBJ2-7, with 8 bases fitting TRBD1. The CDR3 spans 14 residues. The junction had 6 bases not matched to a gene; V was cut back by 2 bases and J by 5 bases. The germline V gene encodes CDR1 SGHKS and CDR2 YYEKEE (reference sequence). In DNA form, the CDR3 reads TGTGCCAGCAGCTTAGGACAGGGAAAGGACGAGCAGTACTTC. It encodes CASSLGQGKDEQYF.

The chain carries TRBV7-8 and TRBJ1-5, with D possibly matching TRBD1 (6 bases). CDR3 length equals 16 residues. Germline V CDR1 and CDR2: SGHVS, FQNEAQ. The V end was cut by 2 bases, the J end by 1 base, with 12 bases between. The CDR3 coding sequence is TGTGCCAGCAGCTTACAGGGGAGTAAGAGCAATCAGCCCCAGCATTTT. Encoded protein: CASSLQGSKSNQPQHF.

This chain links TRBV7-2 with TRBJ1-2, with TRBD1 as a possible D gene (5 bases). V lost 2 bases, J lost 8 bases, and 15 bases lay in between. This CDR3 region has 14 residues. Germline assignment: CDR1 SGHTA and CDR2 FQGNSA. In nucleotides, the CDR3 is TGTGCCAGCAGCTTAATAGGCCAGGGAGGCGGCTACACCTTC. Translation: CASSLIGQGGGYTF.